The present entry profiles one TCR beta chain with its context. Relative to the germline gene, one junction end is altered; a read error may explain this. Measured with immunoSEQ multiplex PCR; TCRdb has only the in-frame clones, and not every one. The sample includes over 35,000 clones, around 90% of them seen just once. This record belongs to a study of OX40 agonist ivuxolimab in advanced cancers. Germline values: CDR1 MGHDK, CDR2 SYGVNS. This CDR3 region has 15 residues. The sequence came from an adult with an advanced solid tumor such as melanoma, head and neck, liver or kidney cancer. The sequencing used CD4+ or CD8+ T cells sorted from blood, collected in a trial of the OX40 agonist ivuxolimab. The chain employs TRBV25-1 and TRBJ2-2, with 8 bases fitting TRBD1. The CDR3 spells CASGDLTGATGELFF. CDR3 coding DNA: TGTGCCAGCGGTGATTTGACAGGGGCCACCGGGGAGCTGTTTTTT.